The 20 T cell receptor beta chains in this list originate from one sample, sequenced in a study of preoperative IRX-2 immunotherapy in early breast cancer. Treatment specified: preoperative locoregional IRX-2 cytokine immunotherapy. Some clones are missing from TCRdb's copy, which holds only in-frame ones; the method was immunoSEQ multiplex PCR. The data show approximately 25,000 clones, around 79% seen once. Sequenced here: lymph node tissue, sampled after IRX-2 immunotherapy. The receptors come from a human donor with breast cancer.

The V call is TRBV11-3, the J call TRBJ2-2; 12 bases are a match to TRBD1. J gave up 6 bases and V 5 bases, and 7 bases lay outside the gene matches. The CDR3 has 16 residues. Germline V CDR1 and CDR2: SGHNT, YENEEA. The CDR3 DNA reads as TGTGCCAGCAGCCCAGGGGACAGGGGGCGTTCCGGGGAGCTGTTTTTT. This encodes CASSPGDRGRSGELFF.

This clone has a handful of counts. The V gene is TRBV6-8, the J gene TRBJ1-4; TRBD1 agrees at 11 bases. The CDR3 totals 16 residues. J lost 8 bases, V lost 6 bases, and 11 bases had no gene match. Germline V gene sequence: CDR1 MNHGY, CDR2 SAAAGT. CDR3 in DNA: TGTGCCAGCAGGGGCCTCACCGGGACAGGGGGAGAAAAACTGTTTTTT. Translation gives CASRGLTGTGGEKLFF.

J is TRBJ1-2 and V is TRBV28; 7 nucleotides line up with TRBD1. Germline V CDR1 and CDR2: MDHEN, SYDVKM. The V and J ends lost 5 bases and 6 bases, in that order; junction bases with no gene match: 6. The CDR3 is 13 residues long. The CDR3 reads CASSRTGRNGYTF. CDR3 DNA sequence: TGTGCCAGCAGTAGGACAGGAAGGAATGGCTACACCTTC.

The chain uses TRBV30 and TRBJ2-6; D might be TRBD1 (5 bases). The CDR3 extends over 16 amino acids. With 3 bases removed from V and 0 bases from J, the gap between germline ends came to 12 bases. CDR1 and CDR2 from the germline V gene are GTSNPN and SVGIG (reference sequence). The CDR3 coding sequence is TGTGCCTGGAGCGTAGGGGCCCTCTCTGGGGCCAACGTCCTGACTTTC. It yields the protein CAWSVGALSGANVLTF.

The CDR3: CASSPRDRLNTEAFF. The CDR3 bases are TGTGCCAGCAGCCCCCGGGACAGATTGAACACTGAAGCTTTCTTT. The chain combines TRBV11-3 with TRBJ1-1; 7 bases agree with TRBD1. The trim removed 5 bases at V and 0 bases at J, leaving 6 bases unmatched. The CDR3 sequence is 15 residues long. CDR1 and CDR2 (germline): SGHNT, YENEEA. Drawing the rest from reference TRBV11-3 and TRBJ1-1, the complete variable domain is EAGVVQSPRYKIIEKKQPVAFWCNPISGHNTLYWYLQNLGQGPELLIRYENEEAVDDSQLPKDRFSAERLKGVDSTLKIQPAELGDSAVYLCASSPRDRLNTEAFFGQGTRLTVV.

The rearrangement links TRBV5-1 to TRBJ2-7; D perhaps matches TRBD2 (6 bases). With 6 bases removed from V and 7 bases from J, the gap between germline ends came to 23 bases. Germline V gives CDR1 SGHRS, CDR2 YFSETQ. The CDR3 loop spans 15 amino acids. The CDR3 DNA sequence: TGCGCCAGCAACTGGTGGGCGGAGGGGTCGTTTGAGCAGTACTTC. Translation: CASNWWAEGSFEQYF.

This chain uses TRBV19 with TRBJ1-3, with TRBD1 identical over 9 bases. The V gene end was trimmed by 6 bases and the J gene end by 0 bases; junction bases not matched to a gene: 6. The germline V gene encodes CDR1 LNHDA and CDR2 SQIVND (reference sequence). The CDR3 is made up of 16 amino acids. The CDR3 loop is CASRDPGQGSGNTIYF. The DNA of the CDR3 is TGTGCCAGTAGAGACCCGGGACAGGGCTCTGGAAACACCATATATTTT.

The rearrangement links TRBV7-6 to TRBJ1-3; 7 nucleotides agree with TRBD1. Germline V gene sequence: CDR1 SGHVS, CDR2 FNYEAQ. J lost 2 bases, V lost 4 bases, and 2 bases had no gene match. The CDR3 is 14 amino acids. CDR3 in DNA: TGTGCCAGCAGCTCGGGACAGCCTGGAAACACCATATATTTT. Translation: CASSSGQPGNTIYF.

The chain combines TRBV19 with TRBJ1-4, with 10 bases fitting TRBD1. The junction had 11 bases not matched to a gene; V was cut back by 5 bases and J by 8 bases. From germline, CDR1 is LNHDA and CDR2 SQIVND (reference sequence). CDR3 length: 16 amino acids. CDR3 DNA: TGTGCCAGTAGTCTCCTCCGGGACAGGGGTGGCGAAAAACTGTTTTTT. Protein product: CASSLLRDRGGEKLFF.

CDR3 sequence: CASSYSWNQPQHF. The CDR3 DNA is TGTGCCAGCAGTTACTCGTGGAATCAGCCCCAGCATTTT. The chain combines TRBV6-8 with TRBJ1-5, with D unresolved. V dropped 0 bases and J dropped 4 bases, with 4 bases sitting between them. The CDR3 contains 13 residues. Germline V CDR1 and CDR2: MNHGY, SAAAGT.

V usage is TRBV6-8 and J usage is TRBJ2-7; 7 nucleotides line up with TRBD2. The V gene's germline CDR1 is MNHGY and CDR2 SAAAGT. Germline trimming cut 6 bases from V and 1 base from J; bases unmatched to any gene: 9. CDR3 length equals 15 residues. The CDR3 DNA follows: TGTGCCAGCAGATCAAGGGACTATCCGTCCTACGAGCAGTACTTC. Protein: CASRSRDYPSYEQYF.

V and J are TRBV19 and TRBJ1-2; 10 bases are shared with TRBD1. Trimming took 5 bases from V and 0 from J; bases not matched to a gene: 9. This CDR3 has 17 residues. CDR1 is LNHDA, CDR2 SQIVND, per germline (reference sequence). The CDR3 sequence is CASSRTGTGDANYGYTF. The CDR3 DNA follows: TGTGCCAGTAGTCGCACCGGGACAGGGGATGCTAACTATGGCTACACCTTC.

The chain employs TRBV11-3 and TRBJ1-2; the D is unclear. V lost 5 bases and J lost 9, with 22 bases in between. The germline V gene has CDR1 SGHNT and CDR2 YENEEA. The CDR3 consists of 15 residues. The CDR3 DNA reads TGTGCCAGCAGCCCGGATCTGGGGAGGTTTGGGAGCTACACCTTC. The encoded protein is CASSPDLGRFGSYTF.

V gene TRBV14 combines with J gene TRBJ2-7, with TRBD2 matching 8 bases. The V gene's germline CDR1 is SGHDN and CDR2 FVKESK. Trimming cost V 1 base and J 2 bases; bases outside gene matches: 7. The CDR3 has 16 amino acids. As DNA, the CDR3 is TGTGCCAGCAGCCAAGTTGCCAGCGGGAGTCCCTACGAGCAGTACTTC. Protein sequence: CASSQVASGSPYEQYF.

V is TRBV6-8 and J is TRBJ2-7, with D perhaps TRBD1 or TRBD2 (6 bases each). V lost 5 bases, J lost 5 bases, and 16 bases lay in between. This CDR3 is 14 amino acids long. In germline, CDR1 is MNHGY, CDR2 SAAAGT. CDR3 region: CASSPAYREDEQYF. The CDR3 DNA reads as TGTGCCAGCAGTCCAGCATACAGGGAGGACGAGCAGTACTTC.

This clone has just one count. The chain has TRBV6-8 and TRBJ1-1, with 7 positions matching TRBD1. Per germline, CDR1 MNHGY and CDR2 SAAAGT. This CDR3 spans 13 amino acids. The V segment lost 4 bases and the J segment 6 bases; nucleotides outside the gene matches: 5. CDR3 nucleotide sequence: TGTGCCAGCAGTTTTCGACAGGGTTCTGAAGCTTTCTTT. It specifies CASSFRQGSEAFF.

The chain links TRBV28 to TRBJ1-1; no definite D call. Germline-derived CDR1 and CDR2 are MDHEN and SYDVKM. The CDR3 loop spans 12 amino acids. Trimming shortened V by 2 bases and J by 11 bases, and 12 bases separated the two germline ends. Written as DNA, the CDR3 is TGTGCCAGCAGTTTAAGGAGATCGTTTGCTTTCTTT. It translates to CASSLRRSFAFF.

The J gene is TRBJ2-7, the V gene TRBV5-1; D tentatively reads TRBD1 or TRBD2 (5 bases each). Trimming shortened V by 4 bases and J by 5 bases, and 19 bases separated the two germline ends. Per germline, CDR1 SGHRS and CDR2 YFSETQ. This CDR3 has 15 amino acids. The CDR3 DNA follows: TGCGCCAGCAGCGGAGGCGACAGCCAACGGGACGAGCAGTACTTC. Translated, it gives CASSGGDSQRDEQYF. Filled out from reference TRBV5-1 and TRBJ2-7, the complete variable domain reads KAGVTQTPRYLIKTRGQQVTLSCSPISGHRSVSWYQQTPGQGLQFLFEYFSETQRNKGNFPGRFSGRQFSNSRSEMNVSTLELGDSALYLCASSGGDSQRDEQYFGPGTRLTVT.

This chain connects TRBV19 to TRBJ1-5; D is perhaps TRBD1 (5 bases). The CDR3 consists of 18 residues. Trimming shortened V by 1 base and J by 0 bases, and 16 bases separated the two germline ends. CDR1 is LNHDA, CDR2 SQIVND, per germline (reference sequence). DNA of the CDR3: TGTGCCAGTAGTATAGCCCGACGTCAGGGTTATAGCAATCAGCCCCAGCATTTT. Residues: CASSIARRQGYSNQPQHF.

The chain employs TRBV11-3 and TRBJ2-7, with 7 bases that match TRBD1. V was pared by 1 base and J by 4 bases, with 7 bases of the junction left unmatched. CDR1 and CDR2 (germline): SGHNT, YENEEA. The CDR3 covers 15 residues. CDR3 nucleotides: TGTGCCAGCAGCTTAGGGAACAGGGGCCTATACGAGCAGTACTTC. As protein: CASSLGNRGLYEQYF.